This entry lists 8 T cell receptor beta chains sequenced from one sample in a study of blood T cells in healthy people across ages. Then a second PCR, running roughly 7 to 11 cycles, was carried out with a sample-barcoded 5' primer and a J-beta primer mix. TCRdb ran MiXCR on the 5' RACE reads and lists one entry per CDR3 protein. This repertoire shows about 780,000 distinct CDR3 sequences, 46% found once; its top ten account for 18%. Sample: blood. The origin of the receptors is a man older than 75 in good health.

This clonotype was observed a handful of times. The chain employs TRBV10-3 and TRBJ2-7; D is possibly TRBD1 (5 bases). Trimming took 6 bases from V and 2 from J, leaving 14 bases between them. Germline V lookup: CDR1 ENHRY, CDR2 SYGVKD. This CDR3 has 14 amino acids. The CDR3 is CAISEGEVTYEQYF. The DNA of the CDR3 is TGTGCCATCAGCGAAGGGGAAGTGACCTACGAGCAGTACTTC.

The sample holds a few counts of this clonotype. The J gene is TRBJ1-5, the V gene TRBV27; the D gene is possibly TRBD1 (6 bases). V was trimmed by 7 bases and J by 4 bases, leaving 14 bases between them. This CDR3 spans 14 amino acids. The V gene's germline CDR1 is MNHEY and CDR2 SMNVEV (reference sequence). The CDR3 region is CASTSGGGNQPQHF. CDR3 sequence (DNA): TGTGCCAGCACTTCGGGGGGCGGGAATCAGCCCCAGCATTTT.

This chain joins TRBV7-2 and TRBJ2-4; TRBD2 agrees at 7 bases. The CDR3 runs to 17 residues. The germline gives CDR1 SGHTA, CDR2 FQGNSA. V lost 5 bases to trimming and J lost 2 bases; unmatched junction nucleotides: 12. The CDR3 coding sequence is TGTGCCAGCAGCCACCCCCGGGGGGACCTTACCAAAAACATTCAGTACTTC. Residues: CASSHPRGDLTKNIQYF.

The chain has TRBV7-2 and TRBJ2-7; D unclear. The CDR3 consists of 14 residues. The V and J ends lost 2 bases and 6 bases respectively, with 14 bases between them. Per germline, CDR1 SGHTA and CDR2 FQGNSA. The CDR3 reads CASSLPRPRSEQYF. CDR3 coding DNA: TGTGCCAGCAGCTTACCACGCCCAAGGTCCGAGCAGTACTTC.

This clonotype was counted once. The chain couples TRBV12-3 or TRBV12-4 to TRBJ2-6; 8 positions agree with TRBD1. The J segment lost 0 bases and the V segment lost 1 base, leaving 14 bases of the junction unmatched. The CDR3 loop spans 21 amino acids. CDR3 in amino acids: CASSLGVSGRGLFSGANVLTF. CDR3 coding DNA: TGTGCCAGCAGTTTAGGAGTTTCGGGCAGGGGGCTCTTCTCTGGGGCCAACGTCCTGACTTTC.

The V gene is TRBV7-3, the J gene TRBJ2-5; perhaps TRBD1 as D (6 bases). CDR1 and CDR2 from the germline V gene are SGHTA and FQGTGA. This CDR3 is 17 amino acids long. V was shortened by 1 base and J by 5 bases, with 20 bases between the two germline ends. The CDR3 reads CASSLIHGRTGSETQYF. CDR3 coding DNA: TGTGCCAGCAGCTTAATCCATGGGCGAACAGGGAGCGAGACCCAGTACTTC.

This clonotype was seen once. The gene calls are TRBV12-3 or TRBV12-4 and TRBJ2-5, with D perhaps assigned TRBD1 or TRBD2 (6 bases each). This CDR3 comprises 12 residues. Trimming shortened V by 5 bases and J by 13 bases, and 17 bases separated the two germline ends. The CDR3: CASSAGTGRGYF. For the CDR3, the DNA is TGTGCCAGCAGTGCGGGGACTGGCAGGGGGTACTTC.

This clonotype was detected a few times. The rearrangement links TRBV5-1 to TRBJ2-3; D may be TRBD1 (6 bases). The germline CDR1 and CDR2 sequences are SGHRS and YFSETQ. Trimming removed 5 bases from V and 0 bases from J, with 10 bases in between. CDR3 length: 14 residues. The CDR3 protein is CASRDTGSTDTQYF. CDR3 DNA: TGCGCCAGCAGAGATACAGGGAGCACAGATACGCAGTATTTT.